These 9 T cell receptor beta chains originate from one sample sequenced in a study of blood T cell repertoires in COVID-19. Only in-frame clones appear in the TCRdb table, and some are missing; sequencing was by immunoSEQ multiplex PCR. The sample holds 90,000 or so clones; about 90% are singletons and the top ten take about 1.8%. What was sequenced was peripheral blood. The receptors derive from a human donor with active COVID-19. The donor label of this sample is uncertain.

This clone was seen more than once but under ten times. The chain has TRBV18 and TRBJ2-2, with 7 bases fitting TRBD1. Germline trimming cut 1 base from V and 2 bases from J; bases unmatched to any gene: 7. The CDR3 covers 17 residues. The V gene's germline CDR1 is KGHSH and CDR2 LQKENI. The CDR3 bases are TGTGCCAGCTCACCACGATCAGGGGGAGCTAACACCGGGGAGCTGTTTTTT. Translation gives CASSPRSGGANTGELFF.

This chain joins TRBV18 and TRBJ1-2; 9 bases map to TRBD1. V trimming: 3 bases; J trimming: 2 bases; junction bases outside the gene matches: 1. CDR1 is KGHSH and CDR2 is LQKENI in the germline V gene. The CDR3 totals 14 residues. This CDR3 reads CASSPDRGNYGYTF. The CDR3 DNA reads as TGTGCCAGCTCACCCGACAGGGGGAACTATGGCTACACCTTC.

The J gene is TRBJ1-1, the V gene TRBV28, with D possibly being TRBD1 (6 bases). The V and J ends lost 6 bases and 1 base respectively, with 21 bases between them. The CDR3 consists of 17 residues. Germline CDR1 and CDR2: MDHEN and SYDVKM. CDR3 in DNA: TGTGCCAGCAGCACACTCCTTACAGGGCTTTGGAACACTGAAGCTTTCTTT. Translating it yields CASSTLLTGLWNTEAFF. Looking up the rest from reference TRBV28 and TRBJ1-1 gives the full variable domain: DVKVTQSSRYLVKRTGEKVFLECVQDMDHENMFWYRQDPGLGLRLIYFSYDVKMKEKGDIPEGYSVSREKKERFSLILESASTNQTSMYLCASSTLLTGLWNTEAFFGQGTRLTVV.

This clone has just a few counts. The DNA for the CDR3 is TGCGCCAGCAGCTCGGGACAGAATCATAATTCACCCCTCCACTTT. Its protein is CASSSGQNHNSPLHF. This chain links TRBV5-1 with TRBJ1-6, with 7 bases lining up with TRBD1. From germline, CDR1 is SGHRS and CDR2 YFSETQ. CDR3 length equals 15 residues. The J segment lost 5 bases and the V segment lost 3 bases, leaving 5 bases of the junction unmatched.

V usage is TRBV5-1 and J usage is TRBJ1-1, with D perhaps matching TRBD1 (5 bases). CDR1 and CDR2 from the germline V gene are SGHRS and YFSETQ. Trimming removed 4 bases from V and 0 bases from J, with 13 bases in between. This CDR3 contains 15 residues. The CDR3 bases are TGCGCCAGCAGCCTTAACGGGGGACTGAACACTGAAGCTTTCTTT. This gives the protein CASSLNGGLNTEAFF.

V and J are TRBV3-1 (or the pseudogene TRBV3-2) and TRBJ2-4; 11 nucleotides match TRBD2. Unmatched junction bases numbered 12, after V lost 2 bases and J lost 0 bases. The germline CDR1 and CDR2 sequences are LGHDT and YNNKEL (reference sequence). This CDR3 region has 20 residues. The CDR3 here is CASSQSSGTSGRLAKNIQYF. CDR3 sequence (DNA): TGTGCCAGCAGCCAAAGCTCCGGGACTAGCGGAAGATTAGCCAAAAACATTCAGTACTTC.

The chain employs TRBV19 and TRBJ2-3; D is unresolved. The V and J ends lost 3 bases and 6 bases respectively, with 10 bases between them. The CDR3 contains 13 residues. Germline loops: CDR1 LNHDA, CDR2 SQIVND (reference sequence). The CDR3 sequence: CASSIRFLDTQYF. The CDR3, as DNA: TGTGCCAGTAGTATTCGTTTCCTGGATACGCAGTATTTT.

This clone was detected only once. The chain carries TRBV9 and TRBJ2-7; 10 bases fit TRBD1. J gave up 6 bases and V 4 bases, and 7 bases lay outside the gene matches. From germline, CDR1 is SGDLS and CDR2 YYNGEE. This CDR3 comprises 14 residues. CDR3 nucleotide sequence: TGTGCCAGCAGCTCCGGGACAGGGGCCCTCGAGCAGTACTTC. It translates to CASSSGTGALEQYF.

The genes are TRBV10-3 and TRBJ2-7; 8 nucleotides line up with TRBD1. The germline gives CDR1 ENHRY, CDR2 SYGVKD. Germline trimming cut 4 bases from V and 4 bases from J; bases unmatched to any gene: 6. This CDR3 is 14 amino acids long. The DNA for the CDR3 is TGTGCCATCAGTGCGGACAGGGAGGTTTACGAGCAGTACTTC. It encodes CAISADREVYEQYF.